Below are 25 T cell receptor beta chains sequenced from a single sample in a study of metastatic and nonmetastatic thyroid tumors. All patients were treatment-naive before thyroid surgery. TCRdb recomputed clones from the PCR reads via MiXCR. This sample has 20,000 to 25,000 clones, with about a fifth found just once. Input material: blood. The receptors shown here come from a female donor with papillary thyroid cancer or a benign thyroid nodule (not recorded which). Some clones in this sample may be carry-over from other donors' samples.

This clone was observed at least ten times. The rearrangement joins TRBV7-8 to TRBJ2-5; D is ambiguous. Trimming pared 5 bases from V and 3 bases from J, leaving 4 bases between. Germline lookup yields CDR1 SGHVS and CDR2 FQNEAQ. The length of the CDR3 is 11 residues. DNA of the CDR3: TGTGCCAGCAGCCACGAAGAGACCCAGTACTTC. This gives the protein CASSHEETQYF. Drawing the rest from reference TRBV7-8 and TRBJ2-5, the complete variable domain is GAGVSQSPRYKVAKRGQDVALRCDPISGHVSLFWYQQALGQGPEFLTYFQNEAQLDKSGLPSDRFFAERPEGSVSTLKIQRTQQEDSAVYLCASSHEETQYFGPGTRLLVL.

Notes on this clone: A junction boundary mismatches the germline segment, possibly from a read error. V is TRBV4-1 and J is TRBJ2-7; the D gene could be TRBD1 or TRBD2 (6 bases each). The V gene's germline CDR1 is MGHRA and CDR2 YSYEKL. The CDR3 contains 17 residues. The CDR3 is CAGSQPGAVMGGHEQYF. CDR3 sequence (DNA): TGCGCCGGCAGCCAACCGGGGGCTGTAATGGGGGGACACGAGCAGTACTTC.

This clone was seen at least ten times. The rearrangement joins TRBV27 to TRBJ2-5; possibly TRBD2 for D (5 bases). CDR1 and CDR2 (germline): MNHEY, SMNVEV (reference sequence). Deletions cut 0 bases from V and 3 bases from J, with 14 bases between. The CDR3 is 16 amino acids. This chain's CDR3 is CASSLSPPGWEETQYF. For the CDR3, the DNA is TGTGCCAGCAGTTTATCCCCCCCGGGATGGGAAGAGACCCAGTACTTC.

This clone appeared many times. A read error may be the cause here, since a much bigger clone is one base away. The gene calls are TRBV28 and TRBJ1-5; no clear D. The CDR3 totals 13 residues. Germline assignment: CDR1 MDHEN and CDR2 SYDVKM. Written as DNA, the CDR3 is TGTGCCAGCAGTTCGGCGGTCTTGGGCCCCCATCATTTT. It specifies CASSSAVLGPHHF.

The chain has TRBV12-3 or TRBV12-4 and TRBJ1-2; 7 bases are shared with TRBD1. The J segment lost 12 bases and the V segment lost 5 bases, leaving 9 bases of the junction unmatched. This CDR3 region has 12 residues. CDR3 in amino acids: CASSGGTVSNTF. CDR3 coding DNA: TGTGCCAGCAGTGGGGGGACAGTGTCGAACACCTTC.

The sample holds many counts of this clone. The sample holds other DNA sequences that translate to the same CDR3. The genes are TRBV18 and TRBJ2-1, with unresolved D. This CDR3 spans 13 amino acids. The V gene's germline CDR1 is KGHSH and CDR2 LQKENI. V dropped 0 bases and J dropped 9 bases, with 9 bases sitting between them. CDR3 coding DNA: TGTGCCAGCTCACCACCGTCTAATAGTGAGCAGTTCTTC. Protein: CASSPPSNSEQFF. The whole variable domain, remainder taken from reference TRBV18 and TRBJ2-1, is NAGVMQNPRHLVRRRGQEARLRCSPMKGHSHVYWYRQLPEEGLKFMVYLQKENIIDESGMPKERFSAEFPKEGPSILRIQQVVRGDSAAYFCASSPPSNSEQFFGPGTRLTVL.

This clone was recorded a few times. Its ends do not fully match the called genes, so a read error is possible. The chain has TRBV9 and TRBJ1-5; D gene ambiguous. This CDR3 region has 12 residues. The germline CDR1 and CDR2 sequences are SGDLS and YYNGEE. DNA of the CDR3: TGTGCCAGCATCTGGATCAATCATCCCCAGCATTTT. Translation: CASIWINHPQHF.

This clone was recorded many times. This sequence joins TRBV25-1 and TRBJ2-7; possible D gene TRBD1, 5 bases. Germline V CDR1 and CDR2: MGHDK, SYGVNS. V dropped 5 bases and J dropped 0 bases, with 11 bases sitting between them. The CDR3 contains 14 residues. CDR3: CASSFTGSSYEQYF. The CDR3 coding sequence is TGTGCCAGCAGTTTCACAGGCTCCTCCTACGAGCAGTACTTC.

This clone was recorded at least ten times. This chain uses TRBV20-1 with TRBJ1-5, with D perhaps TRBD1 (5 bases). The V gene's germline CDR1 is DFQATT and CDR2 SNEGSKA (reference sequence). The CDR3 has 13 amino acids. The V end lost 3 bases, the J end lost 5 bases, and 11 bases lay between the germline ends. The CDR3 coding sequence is TGCAGTGCTAGTACCGCAGGGTATCAGCCCCAGCATTTT. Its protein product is CSASTAGYQPQHF.

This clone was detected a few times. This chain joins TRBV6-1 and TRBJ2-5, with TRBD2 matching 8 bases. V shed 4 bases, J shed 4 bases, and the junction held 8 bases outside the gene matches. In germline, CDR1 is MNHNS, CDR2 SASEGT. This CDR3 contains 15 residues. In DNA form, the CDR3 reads TGTGCCAGCAGTGGGATGGCGGGAGGTGGAGAGACCCAGTACTTC. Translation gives CASSGMAGGGETQYF.

The CDR3 sequence: CASSLEEFGTSISYEQYF. DNA for the CDR3: TGTGCCAGCAGCTTAGAAGAGTTTGGGACTAGCATATCCTACGAGCAGTACTTC. This chain connects TRBV11-2 to TRBJ2-7, with TRBD2 matching 9 bases. The CDR3 has 18 residues. Trimming at V came to 0 bases and at J to 1 base, leaving 10 bases not matched to a gene. Per the germline V gene, CDR1 is SGHAT and CDR2 is FQNNGV.

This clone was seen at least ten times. CDR3 nucleotide sequence: TGTGCCAGCAGCTCCCTAGCCGGGGGCGCAGGGGGGAGGACTGAAGCTTTCTTT. Protein: CASSSLAGGAGGRTEAFF. The chain links TRBV7-8 to TRBJ1-1; 7 nucleotides match TRBD1. CDR1 and CDR2 (germline): SGHVS, FQNEAQ. V lost 4 bases and J lost 5; bases outside the gene matches: 19. CDR3 size: 18 residues.

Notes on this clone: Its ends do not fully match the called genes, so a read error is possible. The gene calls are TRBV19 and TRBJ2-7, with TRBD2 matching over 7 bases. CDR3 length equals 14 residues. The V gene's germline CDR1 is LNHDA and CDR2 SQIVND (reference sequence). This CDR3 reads CASSPRRLADEHYF. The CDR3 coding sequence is TGTGCCAGTAGTCCTCGTAGACTAGCCGACGAGCATTACTTC. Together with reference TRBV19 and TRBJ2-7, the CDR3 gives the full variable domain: DGGITQSPKYLFRKEGQNVTLSCEQNLNHDAMYWYRQDPGQGLRLIYYSQIVNDFQKGDIAEGYSVSREKKESFPLTVTSAQKNPTAFYLCASSPRRLADEHYFGPGTRLTVT.

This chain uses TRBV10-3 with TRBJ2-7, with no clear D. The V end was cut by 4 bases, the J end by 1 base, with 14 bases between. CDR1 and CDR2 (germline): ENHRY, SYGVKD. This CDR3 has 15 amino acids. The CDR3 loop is CAISAPRQESYEQYF. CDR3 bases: TGTGCCATCAGTGCCCCGAGGCAGGAGTCCTACGAGCAGTACTTC.

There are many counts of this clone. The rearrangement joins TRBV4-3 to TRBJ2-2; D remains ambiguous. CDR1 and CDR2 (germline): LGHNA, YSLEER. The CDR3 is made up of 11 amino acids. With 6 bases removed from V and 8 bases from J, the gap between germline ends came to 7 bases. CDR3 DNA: TGCGCCAGCAGACTGGGGGGGGAGCTGTTTTTT. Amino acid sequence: CASRLGGELFF.

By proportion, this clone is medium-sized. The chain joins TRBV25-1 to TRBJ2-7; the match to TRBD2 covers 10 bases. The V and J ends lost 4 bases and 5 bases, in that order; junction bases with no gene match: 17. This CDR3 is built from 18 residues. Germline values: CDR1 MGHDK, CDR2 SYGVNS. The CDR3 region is CASSAPTIGAGGLNEQYF. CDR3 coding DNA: TGTGCCAGCAGTGCCCCCACGATCGGAGCGGGAGGGCTTAACGAGCAGTACTTC.

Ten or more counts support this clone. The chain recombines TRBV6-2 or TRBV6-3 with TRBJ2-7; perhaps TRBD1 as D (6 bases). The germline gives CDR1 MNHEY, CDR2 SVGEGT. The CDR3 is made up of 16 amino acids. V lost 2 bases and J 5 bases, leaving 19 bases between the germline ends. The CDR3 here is CASSYPKDRLDNEQYF. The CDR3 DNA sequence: TGTGCCAGCAGTTACCCTAAAGACAGGTTGGACAACGAGCAGTACTTC.

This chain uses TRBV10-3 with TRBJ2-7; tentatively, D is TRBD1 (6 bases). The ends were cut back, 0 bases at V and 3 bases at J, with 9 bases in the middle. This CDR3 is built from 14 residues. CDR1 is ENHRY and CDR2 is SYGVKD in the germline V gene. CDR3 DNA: TGTGCCATCAGTGAGTCGGGGGCGCGCTACGAGCAGTACTTC. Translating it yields CAISESGARYEQYF.

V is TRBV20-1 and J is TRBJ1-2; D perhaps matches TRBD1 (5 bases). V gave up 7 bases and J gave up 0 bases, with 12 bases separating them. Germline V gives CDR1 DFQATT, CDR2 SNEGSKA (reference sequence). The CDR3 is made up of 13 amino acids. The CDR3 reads CSVGGNPNYGYTF. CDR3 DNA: TGCAGTGTGGGGGGGAACCCTAACTATGGCTACACCTTC.

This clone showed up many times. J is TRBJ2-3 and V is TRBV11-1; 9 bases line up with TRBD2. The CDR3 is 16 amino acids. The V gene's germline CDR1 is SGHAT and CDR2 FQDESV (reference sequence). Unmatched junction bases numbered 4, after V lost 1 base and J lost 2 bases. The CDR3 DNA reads TGTGCCAGCAGCTTAGTGGTAGCGGGAGCCACAGATACGCAGTATTTT. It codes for CASSLVVAGATDTQYF.

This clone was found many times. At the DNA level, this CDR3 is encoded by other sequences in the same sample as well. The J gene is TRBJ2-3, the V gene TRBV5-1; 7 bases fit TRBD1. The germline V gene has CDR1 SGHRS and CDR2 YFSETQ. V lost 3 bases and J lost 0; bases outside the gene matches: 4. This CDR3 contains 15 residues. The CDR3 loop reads CASSSDRSSTDTQYF. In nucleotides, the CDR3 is TGCGCCAGCAGCTCGGACAGGAGCAGCACAGATACGCAGTATTTT.

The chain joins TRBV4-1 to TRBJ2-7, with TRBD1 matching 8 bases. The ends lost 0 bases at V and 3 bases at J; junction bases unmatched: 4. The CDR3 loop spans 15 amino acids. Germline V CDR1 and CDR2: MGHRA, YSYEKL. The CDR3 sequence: CASSQDAGQGYEQYF. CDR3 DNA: TGCGCCAGCAGCCAAGATGCCGGACAGGGCTACGAGCAGTACTTC.

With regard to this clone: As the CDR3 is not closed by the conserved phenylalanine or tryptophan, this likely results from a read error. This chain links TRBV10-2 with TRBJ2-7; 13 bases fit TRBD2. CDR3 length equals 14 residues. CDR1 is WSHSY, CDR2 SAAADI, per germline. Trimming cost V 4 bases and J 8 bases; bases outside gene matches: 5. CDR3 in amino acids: CASSAGLAGVQQYS. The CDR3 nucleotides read TGCGCCAGCAGTGCCGGACTAGCGGGAGTCCAGCAGTACTCC.

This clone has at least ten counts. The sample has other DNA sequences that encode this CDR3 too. The CDR3 bases are TGTGCCAGTAGTCCGACCTTTGGGCAGTTGAACACTGAAGCTTTCTTT. It codes for CASSPTFGQLNTEAFF. The rearrangement links TRBV2 to TRBJ1-1; D is ambiguous. Trimming took 9 bases from V and 0 from J, leaving 20 bases between them. The germline gives CDR1 SNHLY, CDR2 FYNNEI. This CDR3 contains 16 residues.

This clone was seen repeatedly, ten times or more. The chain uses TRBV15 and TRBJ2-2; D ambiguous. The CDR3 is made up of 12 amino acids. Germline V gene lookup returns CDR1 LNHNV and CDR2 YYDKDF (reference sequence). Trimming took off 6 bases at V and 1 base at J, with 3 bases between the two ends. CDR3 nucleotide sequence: TGTGCCACCAGGCAGAACACCGGGGAGCTGTTTTTT. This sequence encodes CATRQNTGELFF.